Sequencing of this T cell receptor beta chain was carried out in a study of blood T cells in healthy people across ages. A second PCR of 7 to 11 cycles used a sample-barcoded 5' primer and a J-beta primer mix. Each single sample gave us at least 3 million CDR3-containing paired-end reads. TCRdb analysed the 5' RACE reads with MiXCR anew, one entry per CDR3 protein. Of hundreds of thousands of distinct CDR3 sequences in the sample, roughly 25% were seen once. This clonotype was seen a single time. The germline gives CDR1 MGHRA, CDR2 YSYEKL. V was pared by 4 bases and J by 2 bases, with 16 bases between. The CDR3 spans 16 residues. Another study also made use of these data, one on T cells of mothers and their children. That source reports: Donation was provided by three healthy Caucasian mothers along with their six children. Once extracted, all RNA went into cDNA synthesis at 1.5 ug per 15 ul.

Sequencing was done on a sample of blood. V gene TRBV4-1 combines with J gene TRBJ2-3, with a possible D match to TRBD2 (6 bases). The source is a boy younger than 18 in good health. CDR3 nucleotides: TGCGCCAGCAGCCCTAATCCGGGACTTTACACAGATACGCAGTATTTT. It encodes CASSPNPGLYTDTQYF.